This TCR beta chain was sequenced during a study of CD8+ T cells in alopecia areata. Study results and limitations: Many expanded lesional clones stayed in scalp and blood while on tofacitinib.

With regard to this clone: The antigen is undetermined.

Germline V gene sequence: CDR1 SGHDT, CDR2 YYEEEE. Deletions cut 2 bases from V and 5 bases from J, with 11 bases between. This CDR3 contains 14 residues. cDNA serving as the sequencing template came from extracted, reverse transcribed RNA. Measured with immunoSEQ multiplex PCR; TCRdb has only the in-frame clones, and not every one. The table has 120,000 or so clones, roughly 60% seen once; the top ten hold 25% to 35%. Treatment here: oral pan-JAK inhibitor, 5-10 mg twice daily. This receptor was obtained from a human donor with alopecia areata. Sequences were derived from CD8+ T cells sorted from blood, sampled at week 4, from a patient treated with tofacitinib. The genes are TRBV5-6 and TRBJ2-1; D assignment may be TRBD1 or TRBD2 (5 bases each). The CDR3 reads CASSFLGPNNEQFF. The CDR3 region has the DNA TGTGCCAGCAGCTTCTTGGGACCTAACAATGAGCAGTTCTTC.